Listed here are 3 T cell receptor beta chains from one sample, sequenced in a study of T-cell memory formation after mild COVID-19. TCRdb analysed the 5' RACE reads with MiXCR anew, one entry per CDR3 protein. The sample includes approximately 260,000 distinct CDR3 sequences, less than 20% seen only once; the top ten take 3.5%. The sample taken for sequencing was PBMCs or a T cell subset sorted from them (not recorded which). The receptors here all came from a man aged 18 to 29 who had mild COVID-19 (a few samples of this study predate the infection). Cell type and time point are not known.

This chain connects TRBV7-2 to TRBJ1-2, with 7 bases matching TRBD1. The CDR3 loop spans 15 amino acids. The germline V gene has CDR1 SGHTA and CDR2 FQGNSA. V shed 1 base and J 4 bases; nucleotides not matched to a gene: 6. The CDR3 region is CASSLVFRTGYGYTF. CDR3 sequence (DNA): TGTGCCAGCAGCTTAGTCTTTCGGACAGGCTATGGCTACACCTTC.

V is TRBV20-1 and J is TRBJ1-1; tentative D call: TRBD1 (6 bases). CDR1 and CDR2 from the germline V gene are DFQATT and SNEGSKA (reference sequence). The ends were cut back, 0 bases at V and 1 base at J, with 15 bases in the middle. The CDR3 spans 16 residues. The CDR3 is CSARDRRGSQNTEAFF. DNA of the CDR3: TGCAGTGCTAGAGATAGAAGGGGGAGCCAGAACACTGAAGCTTTCTTT.

This clonotype was seen only a few times. V and J are TRBV5-4 and TRBJ2-4; no clear D gene. V gave up 0 bases and J gave up 0 bases, with 7 bases separating them. Per the germline V gene, CDR1 is SGHNT and CDR2 is YYREEE (reference sequence). The CDR3 runs 15 residues. The chain's CDR3 is CASSLGGPAKNIQYF. The DNA for the CDR3 is TGTGCCAGCAGCTTGGGCGGCCCAGCCAAAAACATTCAGTACTTC.